A selection of T cell receptor beta chains follows, all from one sample in a study of cytomegalovirus exposure and HLA in healthy donors. The method was immunoSEQ multiplex PCR; TCRdb's version includes in-frame clones alone and lacks a portion of them. Altogether around 130,000 clones are present, 75% to 90% being singletons, with the ten largest covering about 1.2%. Sequenced sample: PBMCs. The receptor set was obtained from a female donor in good health and CMV-seronegative. The CDR3 runs from the conserved cysteine through the conserved F or W. D genes are given only for firm matches. Clone size is stated in some rows and not others, as once, few, many or a class when expanded.

j_gene | abundance | d_gene | v_gene | CDR3nt | CDR3aa
TRBJ2-1 | NA | TRBD2 | TRBV4-1 | TGCGCCAGCAGCCAAAGTGCGGGAGAATACAATGAGCAGTTCTTC | CASSQSAGEYNEQFF
TRBJ1-1 | NA | TRBD1 | TRBV19 | TGTGCCAGTAGAACAGGCAGGGGGGATCCCACTGAAGCTTTCTTT | CASRTGRGDPTEAFF
TRBJ2-6 | NA | NA | TRBV28 | TGTGCCAGCAGTTTAACCGGGATCTCTGGGGCCAACGTCCTGACTTTC | CASSLTGISGANVLTF
TRBJ2-2 | NA | TRBD2 | TRBV7-6 | TGTGCCAGCAGCTATAACCGGGGACTAGCGGGAGGTACCGGGGAGCTGTTTTTT | CASSYNRGLAGGTGELFF
TRBJ2-7 | NA | NA | TRBV7-9 | TGTGCCAGCAGCTTATATCCGGGAGATTACGAGCAGTACTTC | CASSLYPGDYEQYF
TRBJ2-7 | NA | NA | TRBV7-9 | TGTGCCAGCAGCTCCAGGGGTTCCTACGAGCAGTACTTC | CASSSRGSYEQYF
TRBJ1-5 | NA | NA | TRBV19 | TGTGCCAGTACCCCTAGGGGCCAGGTCAATCAGCCCCAGCATTTT | CASTPRGQVNQPQHF
TRBJ1-2 | NA | TRBD1 | TRBV18 | TGTGCCAGCTCACCACCGAGAGGGACAGTTTATGGCTACACCTTC | CASSPPRGTVYGYTF
TRBJ2-3 | few | TRBD2 | TRBV5-1 | TGCGCCAGCAGCTTGTTGGCTAGCGGGGATACGCAGTATTTT | CASSLLASGDTQYF
TRBJ1-1 | once | TRBD1 | TRBV5-1 | TGCGCCAGCAGCGAACAGGGGGGGAACACTGAAGCTTTCTTT | CASSEQGGNTEAFF
TRBJ2-3 | NA | NA | TRBV4-1 | TGCGCCAGCAGCCAAGCAGGAAATACGCAGTATTTT | CASSQAGNTQYF
TRBJ2-6 | NA | NA | TRBV27 | TGTGCCAGCAGTTTAGGGACAACTGGGGCCAACGTCCTGACTTTC | CASSLGTTGANVLTF
TRBJ2-1 | NA | TRBD2 | TRBV7-9 | TGTGCCAGCAGCTCATGGACTAGCGGTTGGCAGTTCTTC | CASSSWTSGWQFF
TRBJ2-3 | NA | NA | TRBV10-3 | TGTGCCATCAGTGAGTCGGAGCCCACAGATACGCAGTATTTT | CAISESEPTDTQYF
TRBJ1-4 | NA | TRBD1 | TRBV7-9 | TGTGCCAGCAGCGGCCTGGGGACAGACCCAAATGAAAAACTGTTTTTT | CASSGLGTDPNEKLFF
TRBJ1-5 | NA | NA | TRBV15 | TGTGCCACCAGCAGAGCAAATCAGCCCCAGCATTTT | CATSRANQPQHF
TRBJ2-5 | NA | TRBD1 | TRBV6-6 | TGTGCCAGCAGTTGGACAGGGCCCCAAGAGACCCAGTACTTC | CASSWTGPQETQYF
TRBJ1-2 | NA | NA | TRBV19 | TGTGCCGGGAGGGACGGGAACTATGGCTACACCTTC | CAGRDGNYGYTF
TRBJ1-2 | NA | NA | TRBV5-1 | TGCGCCAGTGACGCCGGGACAAATAATAACTATGGCTACACCTTC | CASDAGTNNNYGYTF
TRBJ2-2 | NA | NA | TRBV10-2 | TGCGCCAGCAGTGGATTCTTCCGATCAGGGTTTAGCGGGGAGCTGTTTTTT | CASSGFFRSGFSGELFF
TRBJ2-7 | NA | NA | TRBV29-1 | TGCAGCGTTGTAGGGGGGGCGGAGGACGAGCAGTACTTC | CSVVGGAEDEQYF
TRBJ1-2 | NA | TRBD1 | TRBV28 | TGTGCCAGCAGTAACACAGGGGCAGCTGGCTACACCTTC | CASSNTGAAGYTF
TRBJ2-1 | NA | TRBD2 | TRBV14 | TGTGCCAGCAGCTACACTAGCGGGAGAATGGGAAATGAGCAGTTCTTC | CASSYTSGRMGNEQFF
TRBJ2-1 | NA | TRBD2 | TRBV5-4 | TGTGCCAGCAGCTTGAATGCGGGAGCGGGTGAGCAGTTCTTC | CASSLNAGAGEQFF
TRBJ1-1 | NA | NA | TRBV5-5 | TGTGCCAGCAGCTTGTCAGGGGCTGAAGCTTTCTTT | CASSLSGAEAFF
TRBJ2-7 | NA | TRBD1 | TRBV4-2 | TGTGCCAGCAGCCCGTTAGGACAGGACCACGAGCAGTACTTC | CASSPLGQDHEQYF